These 9 T cell receptor beta chains came from one sample sequenced in a study of PD-1 blockade in classical Hodgkin lymphoma. All patients relapsed after autologous stem cell transplantation, and brentuximab vedotin exposure varied. Libraries were prepared by immunoSEQ multiplex PCR; TCRdb keeps only in-frame clonotypes and omits some of them. There are tens of thousands of clones in the sample; over 85% occur only once, and 9.7% lies in the top ten. The sequences come from peripheral blood mononuclear cells (PBMCs), collected at baseline. These TCRs come from a human donor with classical Hodgkin lymphoma.

This clone was found a few times. The V and J genes are TRBV15 and TRBJ1-2, with a possible D match to TRBD1 (6 bases). CDR1 and CDR2 from the germline V gene are LNHNV and YYDKDF (reference sequence). With 3 bases removed from V and 4 bases from J, the gap between germline ends came to 18 bases. The CDR3 sequence is 16 residues long. The CDR3: CATSRAGTNIAYGYTF. CDR3 in DNA: TGTGCCACCAGCAGGGCCGGGACAAATATAGCCTATGGCTACACCTTC.

This chain connects TRBV10-2 to TRBJ2-1; 9 nucleotides match TRBD2. CDR1 is WSHSY and CDR2 is SAAADI in the germline V gene. The CDR3 contains 15 residues. V shed 9 bases and J 0 bases; nucleotides not matched to a gene: 6. The CDR3 region has the DNA TGCGCCAGTGGGACTAGCATGAGCTCCTACAATGAGCAGTTCTTC. It encodes CASGTSMSSYNEQFF.

V is TRBV6-4 and J is TRBJ2-4, with 12 bases aligning to TRBD2. Germline lookup yields CDR1 MRHNA and CDR2 SNTAGT. This CDR3 spans 18 amino acids. V shed 6 bases and J 6 bases; nucleotides not matched to a gene: 15. The CDR3 protein is CASSAHLAGGPLGNIQYF. The CDR3 DNA follows: TGTGCCAGCAGCGCCCACCTAGCGGGAGGGCCTTTAGGAAACATTCAGTACTTC.

This clone was seen once. The CDR3 region has the DNA TGTGCCAGCAGCTCAATAGGCGGGGCGCTCTCCTACGAGCAGTACTTC. The encoded protein is CASSSIGGALSYEQYF. V and J are TRBV7-6 and TRBJ2-7, with a tentative D call TRBD2 (6 bases). The CDR3 has 16 amino acids. In germline, CDR1 is SGHVS, CDR2 FNYEAQ. V was shortened by 4 bases and J by 0 bases, with 16 bases between the two germline ends. Drawing the rest from reference TRBV7-6 and TRBJ2-7, the complete variable domain is GAGVSQSPRYKVTKRGQDVALRCDPISGHVSLYWYRQALGQGPEFLTYFNYEAQQDKSGLPNDRFSAERPEGSISTLTIQRTEQRDSAMYRCASSSIGGALSYEQYFGPGTRLTVT.

This chain uses TRBV9 with TRBJ2-1; D remains ambiguous. The CDR3 has 13 residues. Germline CDR1 is SGDLS and CDR2 is YYNGEE. The ends were cut back, 3 bases at V and 7 bases at J, with 11 bases in the middle. The chain's CDR3 is CASSAPGLNEQFF. For the CDR3, the DNA is TGTGCCAGCAGCGCCCCGGGCTTAAATGAGCAGTTCTTC.

The rearrangement uses TRBV11-2 and TRBJ2-5; D call uncertain. V was clipped by 1 base and J by 7 bases, with 13 bases between them. The CDR3 consists of 14 residues. CDR1 and CDR2 from the germline V gene are SGHAT and FQNNGV. This CDR3 is CASSLVVDVGTQYF. The CDR3, as DNA: TGTGCCAGCAGCTTAGTAGTGGACGTCGGGACCCAGTACTTC.

The count of this clone is one. The chain links TRBV5-8 to TRBJ1-1; D not resolved. Trimming shortened V by 2 bases and J by 0 bases, and 11 bases separated the two germline ends. CDR3 length: 15 amino acids. Germline CDR1 reads SGHTS; CDR2 reads YDEGEE. The CDR3, as DNA: TGTGCCAGCAGCTTACTTCAGGCCATGAACACTGAAGCTTTCTTT. It translates to CASSLLQAMNTEAFF.

The chain carries TRBV7-2 and TRBJ2-2; possible D gene TRBD2, 6 bases. CDR3 length: 16 residues. The V and J ends lost 2 bases and 1 base respectively, with 11 bases between them. CDR1 is SGHTA and CDR2 is FQGNSA in the germline V gene. DNA of the CDR3: TGTGCCAGCAGCTTAAGGGTCGGGGGGAACACCGGGGAGCTGTTTTTT. Translating gives CASSLRVGGNTGELFF. The whole variable domain, filled in from reference TRBV7-2 and TRBJ2-2, reads GAGVSQSPSNKVTEKGKDVELRCDPISGHTALYWYRQSLGQGLEFLIYFQGNSAPDKSGLPSDRFSAERTGGSVSTLTIQRTQQEDSAVYLCASSLRVGGNTGELFFGEGSRLTVL.

The table lists this clone with a count of one. For the CDR3, the DNA is TGCGCCAGCAGTGGGGTTGGGGAGCTGTTTTTT. Translation gives CASSGVGELFF. The chain joins TRBV10-1 to TRBJ2-2, with D unresolved. V gave up 4 bases and J gave up 8 bases, with 5 bases separating them. There are 11 residues in the CDR3. CDR1 WNHNN and CDR2 SYGVQD come from the germline V gene (reference sequence).